Presented here are 2 T cell receptor beta chains from one specimen sequenced in a study of T cell responses to AZD1222 COVID-19 vaccine (dated by TCRdb to 2020 to 2022). This sample's time point label indicates: about 28 days (+/-7) after the second vaccine dose. Per the publication, the treatment or condition label means: meningococcal conjugate vaccine given as trial control. Receptor amplification or capture employed the immunoSEQ multiplex PCR assay. Held by TCRdb, this immuneACCESS table contains in-frame sequences only and omits some clones. Under half of the omission traces to an unresolved V gene where checked; the cause of the rest is unknown. Counted in this sample were about 66,000 clones; 75% to 95% of them appeared once. The ten largest clones take up about 6% of the sample. Sequenced material: peripheral blood, taken 28 days after the second dose of the MenACWY control vaccine. The receptor set was obtained from an adult who received the MenACWY meningococcal vaccine as a control.

The V and J genes are TRBV6-1 and TRBJ2-7; 8 bases agree with TRBD2. The CDR3 runs 15 residues. V dropped 2 bases and J dropped 3; count of bases not matched to a gene: 6. Per germline, CDR1 MNHNS and CDR2 SASEGT. The CDR3 region is CASSEQAGGRYEQYF. The CDR3 DNA sequence: TGTGCCAGCAGTGAACAGGCGGGAGGCCGCTACGAGCAGTACTTC.

This rearrangement joins TRBV29-1 to TRBJ2-7, with TRBD1 identical over 8 bases. The CDR3 loop spans 13 amino acids. Germline assignment: CDR1 SQVTM and CDR2 ANQGSEA. J was trimmed by 3 bases and V by 7 bases; bases with no gene match: 8. CDR3 in amino acids: CSATRGQGYEQYF. Written as DNA, the CDR3 is TGCAGCGCGACCCGTGGACAGGGCTACGAGCAGTACTTC.